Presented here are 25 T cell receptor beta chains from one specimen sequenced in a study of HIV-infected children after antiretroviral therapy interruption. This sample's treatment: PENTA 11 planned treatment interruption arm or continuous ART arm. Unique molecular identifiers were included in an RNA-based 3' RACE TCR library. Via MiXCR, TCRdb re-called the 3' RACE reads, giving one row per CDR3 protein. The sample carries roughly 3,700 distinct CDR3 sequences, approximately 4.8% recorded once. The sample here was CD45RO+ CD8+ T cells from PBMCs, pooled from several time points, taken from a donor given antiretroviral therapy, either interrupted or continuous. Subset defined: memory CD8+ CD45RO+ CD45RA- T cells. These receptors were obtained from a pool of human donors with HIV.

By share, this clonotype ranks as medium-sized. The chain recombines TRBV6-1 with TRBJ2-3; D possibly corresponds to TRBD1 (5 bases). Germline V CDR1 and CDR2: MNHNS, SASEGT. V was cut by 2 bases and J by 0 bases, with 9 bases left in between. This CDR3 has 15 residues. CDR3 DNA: TGTGCCAGCAGTGAATTGGCAGGGAGCACAGATACGCAGTATTTT. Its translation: CASSELAGSTDTQYF.

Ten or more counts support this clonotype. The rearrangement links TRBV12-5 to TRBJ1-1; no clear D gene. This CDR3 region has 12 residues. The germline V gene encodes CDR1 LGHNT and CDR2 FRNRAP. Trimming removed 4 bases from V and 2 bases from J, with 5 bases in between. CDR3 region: CASGWENTEAFF. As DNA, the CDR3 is TGTGCTAGTGGTTGGGAAAACACTGAAGCTTTCTTT. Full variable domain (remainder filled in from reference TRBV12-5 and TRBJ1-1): DARVTQTPRHKVTEMGQEVTMRCQPILGHNTVFWYRQTMMQGLELLAYFRNRAPLDDSGMPKDRFSAEMPDATLATLKIQPSEPRDSAVYFCASGWENTEAFFGQGTRLTVV.

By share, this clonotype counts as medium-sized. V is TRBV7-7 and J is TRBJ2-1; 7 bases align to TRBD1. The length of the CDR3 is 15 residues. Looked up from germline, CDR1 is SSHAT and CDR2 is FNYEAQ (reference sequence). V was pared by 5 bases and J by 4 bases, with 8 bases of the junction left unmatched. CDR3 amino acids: CASSPGGSLYNEQFF. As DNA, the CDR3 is TGTGCCAGCAGCCCAGGGGGTAGTTTATACAATGAGCAGTTCTTC. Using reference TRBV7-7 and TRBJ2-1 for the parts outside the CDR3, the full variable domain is GAGVSQSPRYKVTKRGQDVTLRCDPISSHATLYWYQQALGQGPEFLTYFNYEAQPDKSGLPSDRFSAERPEGSISTLTIQRTEQRDSAMYRCASSPGGSLYNEQFFGPGTRLTVL.

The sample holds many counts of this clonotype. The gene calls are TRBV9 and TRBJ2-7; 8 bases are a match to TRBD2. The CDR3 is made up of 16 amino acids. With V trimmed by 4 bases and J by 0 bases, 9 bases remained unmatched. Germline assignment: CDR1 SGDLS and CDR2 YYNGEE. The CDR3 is CASSLSGSGASYEQYF. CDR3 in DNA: TGTGCCAGCAGCCTCAGCGGTAGCGGGGCCTCCTACGAGCAGTACTTC.

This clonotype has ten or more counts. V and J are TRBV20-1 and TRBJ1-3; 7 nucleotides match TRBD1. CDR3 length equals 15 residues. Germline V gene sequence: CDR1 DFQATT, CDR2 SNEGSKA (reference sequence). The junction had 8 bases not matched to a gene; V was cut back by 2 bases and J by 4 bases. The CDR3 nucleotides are TGCAGTGCTAGAAACAGGGGAGAATTGGGAAACACCATATATTTT. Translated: CSARNRGELGNTIYF.

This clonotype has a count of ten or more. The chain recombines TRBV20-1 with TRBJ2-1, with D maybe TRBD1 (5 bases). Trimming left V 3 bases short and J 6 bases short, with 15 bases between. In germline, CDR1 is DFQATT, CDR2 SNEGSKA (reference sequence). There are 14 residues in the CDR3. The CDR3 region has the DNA TGCAGTGCTAGGGCATCCAGGGCCCCCAATGAGCAGTTCTTC. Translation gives CSARASRAPNEQFF.

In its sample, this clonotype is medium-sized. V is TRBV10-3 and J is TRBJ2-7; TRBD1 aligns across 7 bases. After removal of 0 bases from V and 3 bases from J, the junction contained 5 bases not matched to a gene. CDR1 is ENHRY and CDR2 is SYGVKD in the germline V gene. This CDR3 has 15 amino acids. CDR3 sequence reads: CAISESEQGDYEQYF. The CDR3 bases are TGTGCCATCAGTGAGTCAGAGCAGGGGGACTACGAGCAGTACTTC.

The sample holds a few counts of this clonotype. CDR3 amino acids: CSARDLSSNYGYTF. The CDR3 DNA follows: TGCAGTGCCCGGGACCTCTCTTCTAACTATGGCTACACCTTC. The chain employs TRBV20-1 and TRBJ1-2, with D possibly matching TRBD1 (5 bases). This CDR3 is 14 amino acids long. V was trimmed by 6 bases and J by 0 bases, leaving 14 bases between them. Germline CDR1 and CDR2: DFQATT and SNEGSKA (reference sequence).

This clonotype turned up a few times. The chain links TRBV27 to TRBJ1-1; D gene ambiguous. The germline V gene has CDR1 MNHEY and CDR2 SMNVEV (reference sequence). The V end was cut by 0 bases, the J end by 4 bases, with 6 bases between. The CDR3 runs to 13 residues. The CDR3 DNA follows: TGTGCCAGCAGTTTATCGGAGGTCACTGAAGCTTTCTTT. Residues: CASSLSEVTEAFF.

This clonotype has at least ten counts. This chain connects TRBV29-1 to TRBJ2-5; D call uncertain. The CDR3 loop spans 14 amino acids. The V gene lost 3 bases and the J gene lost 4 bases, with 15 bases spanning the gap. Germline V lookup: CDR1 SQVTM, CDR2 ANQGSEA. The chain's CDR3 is CSVDSGNNVETQYF. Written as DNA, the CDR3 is TGCAGCGTTGATTCTGGGAATAACGTAGAGACCCAGTACTTC.

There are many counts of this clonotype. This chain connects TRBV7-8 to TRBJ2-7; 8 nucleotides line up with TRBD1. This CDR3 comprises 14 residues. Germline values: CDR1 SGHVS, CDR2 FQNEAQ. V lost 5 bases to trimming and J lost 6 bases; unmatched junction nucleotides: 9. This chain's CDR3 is CASSKTPDRAEQYF. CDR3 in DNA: TGTGCCAGCAGCAAAACCCCGGACAGGGCCGAGCAGTACTTC.

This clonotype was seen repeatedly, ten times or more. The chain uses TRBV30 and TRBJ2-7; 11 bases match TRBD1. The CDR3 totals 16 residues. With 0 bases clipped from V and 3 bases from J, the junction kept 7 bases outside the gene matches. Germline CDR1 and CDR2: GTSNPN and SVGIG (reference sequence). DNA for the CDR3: TGTGCCTGGAGTGTTGGGCCGGGGACAGGGGGCTACGAGCAGTACTTC. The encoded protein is CAWSVGPGTGGYEQYF. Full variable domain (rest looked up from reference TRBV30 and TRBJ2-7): SQTIHQWPATLVQPVGSPLSLECTVEGTSNPNLYWYRQAAGRGLQLLFYSVGIGQISSEVPQNLSASRPQDRQFILSSKKLLLSDSGFYLCAWSVGPGTGGYEQYFGPGTRLTVT.

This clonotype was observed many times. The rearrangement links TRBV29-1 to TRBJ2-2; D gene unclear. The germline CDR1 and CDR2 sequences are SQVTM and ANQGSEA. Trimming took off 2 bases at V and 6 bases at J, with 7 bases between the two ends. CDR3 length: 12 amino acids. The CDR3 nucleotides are TGCAGCGTTGAAACAACAGCCGGGGAGCTGTTTTTT. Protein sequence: CSVETTAGELFF.

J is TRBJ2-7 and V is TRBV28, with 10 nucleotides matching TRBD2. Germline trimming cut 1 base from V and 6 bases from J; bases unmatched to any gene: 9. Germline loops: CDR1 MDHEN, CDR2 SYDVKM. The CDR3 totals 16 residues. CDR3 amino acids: CASSLSRASGSFEQYF. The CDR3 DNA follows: TGTGCCAGCAGTTTATCGAGGGCTAGCGGGAGTTTCGAGCAGTACTTC. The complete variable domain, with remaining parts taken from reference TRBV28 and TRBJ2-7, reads DVKVTQSSRYLVKRTGEKVFLECVQDMDHENMFWYRQDPGLGLRLIYFSYDVKMKEKGDIPEGYSVSREKKERFSLILESASTNQTSMYLCASSLSRASGSFEQYFGPGTRLTVT.

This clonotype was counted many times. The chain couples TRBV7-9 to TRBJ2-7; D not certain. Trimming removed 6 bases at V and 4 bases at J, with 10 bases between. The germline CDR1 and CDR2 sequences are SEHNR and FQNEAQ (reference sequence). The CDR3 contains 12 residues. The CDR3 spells CASSLAPYEQYF. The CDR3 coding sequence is TGTGCCAGCAGTTTGGCCCCGTACGAGCAGTACTTC.

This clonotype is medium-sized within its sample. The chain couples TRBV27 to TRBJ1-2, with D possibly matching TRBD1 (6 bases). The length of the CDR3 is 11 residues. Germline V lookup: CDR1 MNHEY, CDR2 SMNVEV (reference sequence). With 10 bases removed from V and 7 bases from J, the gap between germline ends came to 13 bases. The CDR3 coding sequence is TGTGCCATCAGGGGAGATGGTGGCTACACCTTC. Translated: CAIRGDGGYTF.

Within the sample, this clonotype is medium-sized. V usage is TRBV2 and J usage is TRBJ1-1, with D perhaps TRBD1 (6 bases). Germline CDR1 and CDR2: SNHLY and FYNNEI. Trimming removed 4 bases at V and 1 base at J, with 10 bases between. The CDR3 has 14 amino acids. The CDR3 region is CASSGRGGNTEAFF. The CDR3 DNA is TGTGCCAGCAGTGGCAGGGGAGGGAACACTGAAGCTTTCTTT.

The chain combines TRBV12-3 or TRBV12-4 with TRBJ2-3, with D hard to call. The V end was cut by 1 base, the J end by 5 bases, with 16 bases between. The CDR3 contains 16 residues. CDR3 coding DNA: TGTGCCAGCAGTTTAGAGTTCGGCCGGCCCCGAGATACGCAGTATTTT. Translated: CASSLEFGRPRDTQYF.

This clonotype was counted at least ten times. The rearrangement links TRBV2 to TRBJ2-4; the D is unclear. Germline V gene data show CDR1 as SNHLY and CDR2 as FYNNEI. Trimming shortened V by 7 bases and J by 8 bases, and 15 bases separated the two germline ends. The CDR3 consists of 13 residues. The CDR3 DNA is TGTGCCAGCACTCCATCTTCGGCGGACATTCAGTACTTC. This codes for CASTPSSADIQYF.

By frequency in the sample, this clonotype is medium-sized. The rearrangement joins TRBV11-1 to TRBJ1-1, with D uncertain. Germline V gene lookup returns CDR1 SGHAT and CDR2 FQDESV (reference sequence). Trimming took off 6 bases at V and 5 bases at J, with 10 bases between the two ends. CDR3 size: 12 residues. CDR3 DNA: TGTGCCAGCAGTTACGTGGGGACTGAAGCTTTCTTT. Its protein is CASSYVGTEAFF.

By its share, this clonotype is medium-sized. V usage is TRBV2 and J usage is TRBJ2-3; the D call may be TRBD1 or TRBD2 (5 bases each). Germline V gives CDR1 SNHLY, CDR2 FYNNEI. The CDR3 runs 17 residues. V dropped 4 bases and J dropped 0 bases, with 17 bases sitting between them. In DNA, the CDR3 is TGTGCCAGCAGTGGTCCCCGGGACCGACTTAGCACAGATACGCAGTATTTT. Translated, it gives CASSGPRDRLSTDTQYF. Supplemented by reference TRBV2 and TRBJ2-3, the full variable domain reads EPEVTQTPSHQVTQMGQEVILRCVPISNHLYFYWYRQILGQKVEFLVSFYNNEISEKSEIFDDQFSVERPDGSNFTLKIRSTKLEDSAMYFCASSGPRDRLSTDTQYFGPGTRLTVL.

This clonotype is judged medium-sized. The CDR3 sequence is CASSPGTAVVDQPQHF. DNA for the CDR3: TGTGCCAGCAGTCCCGGGACGGCGGTGGTTGATCAGCCCCAGCATTTT. This chain links TRBV12-3 or TRBV12-4 with TRBJ1-5; tentative D call: TRBD1 (5 bases). This CDR3 comprises 16 residues. V shed 5 bases and J shed 5 bases, with 19 bases lying between them.

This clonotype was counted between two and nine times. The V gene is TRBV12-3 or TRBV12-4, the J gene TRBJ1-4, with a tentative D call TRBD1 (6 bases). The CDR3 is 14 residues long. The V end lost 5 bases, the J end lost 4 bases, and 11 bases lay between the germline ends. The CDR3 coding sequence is TGTGCCAGCAGTCTACAGGGTTATAATGAAAAACTGTTTTTT. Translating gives CASSLQGYNEKLFF.

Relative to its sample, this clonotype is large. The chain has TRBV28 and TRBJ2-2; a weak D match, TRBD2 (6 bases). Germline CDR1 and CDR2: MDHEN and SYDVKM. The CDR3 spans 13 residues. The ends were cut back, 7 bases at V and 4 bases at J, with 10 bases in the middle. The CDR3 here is CASMRRGTGELFF. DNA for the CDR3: TGTGCCAGCATGCGGAGGGGCACCGGGGAGCTGTTTTTT. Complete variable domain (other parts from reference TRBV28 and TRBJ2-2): DVKVTQSSRYLVKRTGEKVFLECVQDMDHENMFWYRQDPGLGLRLIYFSYDVKMKEKGDIPEGYSVSREKKERFSLILESASTNQTSMYLCASMRRGTGELFFGEGSRLTVL.

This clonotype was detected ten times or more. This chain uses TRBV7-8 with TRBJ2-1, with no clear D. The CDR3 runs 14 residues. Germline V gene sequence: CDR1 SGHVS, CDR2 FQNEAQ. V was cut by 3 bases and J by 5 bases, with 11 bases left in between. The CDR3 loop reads CASSFPGPNNEQFF. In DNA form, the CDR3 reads TGTGCCAGCAGCTTCCCTGGACCGAACAATGAGCAGTTCTTC.